Sequencing of this TCR beta chain was carried out in a study of T-cell memory formation after mild COVID-19. This clonotype was observed a few times. Antigen specificity is unknown. Study-wide findings and caveats: CD4+ bias marked clones expanding day 15 to 37, unlike balanced contracting clones. The authors left the SARS-CoV-2 specificity of second-wave clones peaking on day 37 unconfirmed. The main location of contracting CD4+ clones was CM and EM, and that of contracting CD8+ clones was EMRA.

Using constant-segment primers, 5'RACE produced TCR alpha and TCR beta cDNA libraries carrying sample barcodes and UMIs. TCRdb redid the calling of the 5' RACE reads with MiXCR, one entry per CDR3 protein. The sample has roughly 170,000 distinct CDR3 sequences; under 20% are singletons. CDR3 length equals 16 residues. CDR1 and CDR2 (germline): MNHEY, SMNVEV (reference sequence). Trimming at V came to 5 bases and at J to 4 bases, leaving 9 bases not matched to a gene. The receptor's source is a man aged 18 to 30 who had mild COVID-19 (a few samples of this study predate the infection). Cell type and time point are not known. The chain links TRBV27 to TRBJ2-3, with 10 bases identical to TRBD1. Material: PBMCs or a T cell subset sorted from them (not recorded which). The CDR3 nucleotides read TGTGCCAGCAGTGAAAAGGGGACAGGGGCGGCAGATACGCAGTATTTT. Amino acid sequence: CASSEKGTGAADTQYF.